The rows below give T cell receptor beta chains drawn from one sample of a study of Ad26.COV2.S vaccination and SARS-CoV-2 variants. Sequencing was performed with immunoSEQ multiplex PCR; in TCRdb, only in-frame clones are kept and a portion is missing. The sample has hundreds of thousands of clones; around 87% are singletons. This specimen was peripheral blood, taken in a trial of Ad26.COV2.S vaccine versus placebo. These receptors came from a person aged 18-60 years who received the Ad26.COV2.S COVID-19 vaccine or a placebo. CDR3s include the opening cysteine and the closing phenylalanine or tryptophan. The D gene is left open where the match is weak. Expanded clones are given a class, and other clones once, few, many or no size at all.

TGTGCCAGCAGCCAAGATAATAACAGGGCGAACACTGAAGCTTTCTTT	CASSQDNNRANTEAFF	.	TRBJ1-1	TRBV3-1/TRBV3-2	.
TGTGCCAGCCGAGGCCAGAACACCGGGGAGCTGTTTTTT	CASRGQNTGELFF	.	TRBJ2-2	TRBV12-3/TRBV12-4	.
TGTGCCAGCAGCGATAAGGCGGGATATGGCTACACCTTC	CASSDKAGYGYTF	once	TRBJ1-2	TRBV6-2/TRBV6-3	.
TGTGCCAGCAGCCGAACGGACAGGGACGCTCAGCCCCAGCATTTT	CASSRTDRDAQPQHF	.	TRBJ1-5	TRBV4-2	TRBD1
TGTGCCAGCAGTTTTACAGGGTGGGACACTGAAGCTTTCTTT	CASSFTGWDTEAFF	.	TRBJ1-1	TRBV27	.
TGTGCCTGGAGTTTTCAGGGGCCAGATACGCAGTATTTT	CAWSFQGPDTQYF	.	TRBJ2-3	TRBV30	.
TGTGCCAGCAGCTTGGTTTTGTACGAGCAGTACTTC	CASSLVLYEQYF	.	TRBJ2-7	TRBV5-5	.
TGCGCCAGCAGTGTAGACAGTCTCTCTGGAAACACCATATATTTT	CASSVDSLSGNTIYF	.	TRBJ1-3	TRBV10-2	.
TGTGCCAGTAGGCTAGACTCTGGGACAGTAAATGAGCAGTTCTTC	CASRLDSGTVNEQFF	.	TRBJ2-1	TRBV19	TRBD1
TGTGCCAGCAGCAGGACAGGGAGGGAAAAACTGTTTTTT	CASSRTGREKLFF	.	TRBJ1-4	TRBV3-1/TRBV3-2	TRBD1
TGCGCCAGCAGCTTTGGGCGGGGGGGCACAGATACGCAGTATTTT	CASSFGRGGTDTQYF	.	TRBJ2-3	TRBV5-1	TRBD2
TGTGCCACCAGTGATTCTCGCCAGGGGGCGGATGAGCAGTTCTTC	CATSDSRQGADEQFF	.	TRBJ2-1	TRBV24-1	TRBD1
TGTGCCAGCAGTGTCTTGACCGGGGAGCTGTTTTTT	CASSVLTGELFF	.	TRBJ2-2	TRBV6-6	.
TGTGCCAGCAGTGAGCAGAATCCTCAGCCCCAGCATTTT	CASSEQNPQPQHF	.	TRBJ1-5	TRBV2	.
TGTGCTAGTGGTTTGGGACAGGAACTGGGGGAGCAGTACTTC	CASGLGQELGEQYF	.	TRBJ2-7	TRBV12-5	.
TGCGCCAGCAGCCTCTCCGTGGGGGCCTACAATGAGCAGTTCTTC	CASSLSVGAYNEQFF	.	TRBJ2-1	TRBV4-3	.
TGTGCCAGCAGCCTTACCACTAGCGGGCCCCCCTATTACAATGAGCAGTTCTTC	CASSLTTSGPPYYNEQFF	.	TRBJ2-1	TRBV5-4	TRBD2
TGCAGCGGCGTACCTCAGGGGGGACAATTCTGGTACACTGAAGCTTTCTTT	CSGVPQGGQFWYTEAFF	.	TRBJ1-1	TRBV29-1	TRBD1
TGTGCCAGCAGCCCAAGCGGGGGAAATTCACCCCTCCACTTT	CASSPSGGNSPLHF	.	TRBJ1-6	TRBV7-3	.
TGTGCCAGCAGTTTTGTAGGCAGGCGCGCTGGCTACACCTTC	CASSFVGRRAGYTF	.	TRBJ1-2	TRBV28	.
TGTGCCAGCAGTTTAAACGAATTGGTGCAGTTCTTC	CASSLNELVQFF	.	TRBJ2-1	TRBV28	.
TGCGCCAGCAGCCACGAGGGATCACCCCTCCACTTT	CASSHEGSPLHF	few	TRBJ1-6	TRBV4-3	.
TGCGCCAGCAGCTTTTCGCTTGTCACCGGGGAGCTGTTTTTT	CASSFSLVTGELFF	.	TRBJ2-2	TRBV5-1	.
TGCGCCAGCAGCTTGGGAAGGCGGGTGGGTGGGACTGAAGCTTTCTTT	CASSLGRRVGGTEAFF	once	TRBJ1-1	TRBV5-1	.
TGTGCCAGCAGGGACAGGGCTAGCTCCTATAATTCACCCCTCCACTTT	CASRDRASSYNSPLHF	.	TRBJ1-6	TRBV2	TRBD1
TGTGCCAGCAGCGGCCGGGACAGGGAGAATTGGAATCAGCCCCAGCATTTT	CASSGRDRENWNQPQHF	.	TRBJ1-5	TRBV7-8	TRBD1
TGTGCCAGCAGTTTATCATACGTAGGGAGCAACGAGCAGTACTTC	CASSLSYVGSNEQYF	.	TRBJ2-7	TRBV27	.
TGCGCCAGCAGCCGAAGACAGGGGGCTCCCACAGATACGCAGTATTTT	CASSRRQGAPTDTQYF	once	TRBJ2-3	TRBV4-1	TRBD1
TGTGCCATCAGTAGGGGGCTAGCGGCTAACCAAGAGACCCAGTACTTC	CAISRGLAANQETQYF	.	TRBJ2-5	TRBV10-3	.
TGTGCCAGCAGCTGGGGACTAGTCACAGATACGCAGTATTTT	CASSWGLVTDTQYF	.	TRBJ2-3	TRBV5-4	TRBD2
TGTGCCAGCAGCCAAAGGAGTACTGAAGCTTTCTTT	CASSQRSTEAFF	.	TRBJ1-1	TRBV12-3/TRBV12-4	.
TGTGCCACCTCTACACTAGCGGGGGGGATAGAGACCCAGTACTTC	CATSTLAGGIETQYF	.	TRBJ2-5	TRBV6-5	TRBD2
TGTGCCAGCAGCTCGTCTAGCGGGGGGGCGGTGGAGACCCAGTACTTC	CASSSSSGGAVETQYF	.	TRBJ2-5	TRBV7-2	TRBD2
TGTGCCAGCAGCCCACGGACAGAATTAGAGACCCAGTACTTC	CASSPRTELETQYF	once	TRBJ2-5	TRBV7-9	.
TGTGCCTGGAGTGTAGACCCAACCGCCGGGGCCCAGTACTTC	CAWSVDPTAGAQYF	few	TRBJ2-5	TRBV30	.
TGTGCCAGCAGCTTAGCGGGAAGTCAGCCCCAGCATTTT	CASSLAGSQPQHF	.	TRBJ1-5	TRBV7-8	.
TGTGCCAGCAGTGAAACCGTACCGGGAGATTCCCCGGAGCAGTACTTC	CASSETVPGDSPEQYF	.	TRBJ2-7	TRBV25-1	.
TGTGCCAGCAGCCCACAATCGACAGGGGGATACAATGAGCAGTTCTTC	CASSPQSTGGYNEQFF	once	TRBJ2-1	TRBV5-4	TRBD1
TGTGCCAGCAGCTTGGGGTCTCGAGGCGAGCAGTACTTC	CASSLGSRGEQYF	.	TRBJ2-7	TRBV5-4	.
TGTGCCACCAGTGACCGTCTAGCGGGGCGATCCTACGAGCAGTACTTC	CATSDRLAGRSYEQYF	.	TRBJ2-7	TRBV24-1	TRBD2
TGTGCCAGCAGCCTCAGGGGTTCTAGCACAGATACGCAGTATTTT	CASSLRGSSTDTQYF	.	TRBJ2-3	TRBV21-1	.
TGTGCCAGCAGCGCGGGCCTTTCTAACACCGGGGAGCTGTTTTTT	CASSAGLSNTGELFF	.	TRBJ2-2	TRBV9	.
TGCGCCAGCAGCTTGGAGGTAGCTAGATCCTACAATGAGCAGTTCTTC	CASSLEVARSYNEQFF	.	TRBJ2-1	TRBV5-1	.
TGTGCCAGCAGCCCCGGTGAAGGGCGGGGGAGCTATGGCTACACCTTC	CASSPGEGRGSYGYTF	.	TRBJ1-2	TRBV27	.
TGTGCCAGCAGCGGTAACAATGAGCAGTTCTTC	CASSGNNEQFF	.	TRBJ2-1	TRBV9	.
TGCGCCAGCAGCTCAGCCTTCTCCGGGAACACTGAAGCTTTCTTT	CASSSAFSGNTEAFF	.	TRBJ1-1	TRBV5-1	.